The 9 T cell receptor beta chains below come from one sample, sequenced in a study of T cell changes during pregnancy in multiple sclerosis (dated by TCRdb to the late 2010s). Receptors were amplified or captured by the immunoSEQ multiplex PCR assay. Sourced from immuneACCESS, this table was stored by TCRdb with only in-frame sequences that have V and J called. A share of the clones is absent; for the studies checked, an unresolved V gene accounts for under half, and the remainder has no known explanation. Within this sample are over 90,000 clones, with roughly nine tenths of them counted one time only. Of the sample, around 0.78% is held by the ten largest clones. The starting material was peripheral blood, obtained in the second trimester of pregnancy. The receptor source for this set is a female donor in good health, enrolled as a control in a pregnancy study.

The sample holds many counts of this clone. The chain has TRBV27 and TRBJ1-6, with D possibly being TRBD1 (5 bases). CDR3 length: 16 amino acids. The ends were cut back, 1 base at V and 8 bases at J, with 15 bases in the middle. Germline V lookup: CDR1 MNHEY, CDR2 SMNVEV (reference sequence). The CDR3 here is CASSLLGGLGDSPLHF. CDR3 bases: TGTGCCAGCAGTTTATTGGGGGGTCTAGGGGATTCACCCCTCCACTTT.

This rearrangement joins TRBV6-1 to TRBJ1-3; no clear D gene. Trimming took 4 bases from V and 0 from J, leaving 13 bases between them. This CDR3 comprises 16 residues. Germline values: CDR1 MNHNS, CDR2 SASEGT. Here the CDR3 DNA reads TGTGCCAGCAGTGGGGGAGGTTCCAGCTCTGGAAACACCATATATTTT. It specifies CASSGGGSSSGNTIYF.

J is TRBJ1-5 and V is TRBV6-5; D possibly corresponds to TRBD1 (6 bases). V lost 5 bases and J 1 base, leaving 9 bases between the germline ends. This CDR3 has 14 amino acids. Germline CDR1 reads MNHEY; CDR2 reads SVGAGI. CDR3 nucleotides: TGTGCCAGCAGTCTAAGGGGGAGCAATCAGCCCCAGCATTTT. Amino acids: CASSLRGSNQPQHF.

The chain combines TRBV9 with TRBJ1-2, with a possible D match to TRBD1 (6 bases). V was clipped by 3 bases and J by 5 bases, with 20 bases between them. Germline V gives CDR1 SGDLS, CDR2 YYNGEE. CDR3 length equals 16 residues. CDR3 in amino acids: CASSGPRTVSSYGYTF. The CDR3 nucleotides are TGTGCCAGCAGCGGGCCTCGGACAGTCTCGAGTTATGGCTACACCTTC.

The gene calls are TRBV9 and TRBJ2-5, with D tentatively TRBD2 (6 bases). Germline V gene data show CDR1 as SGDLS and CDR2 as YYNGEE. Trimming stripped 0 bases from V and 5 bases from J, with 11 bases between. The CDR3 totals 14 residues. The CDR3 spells CASSVELSGETQYF. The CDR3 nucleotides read TGTGCCAGCAGCGTAGAGCTAAGCGGGGAGACCCAGTACTTC.

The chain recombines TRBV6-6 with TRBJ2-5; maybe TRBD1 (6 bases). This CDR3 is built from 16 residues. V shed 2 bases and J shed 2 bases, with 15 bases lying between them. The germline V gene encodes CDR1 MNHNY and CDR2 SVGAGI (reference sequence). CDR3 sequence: CASSYPQGRGQETQYF. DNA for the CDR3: TGTGCCAGCAGTTACCCGCAAGGCAGGGGTCAAGAGACCCAGTACTTC.

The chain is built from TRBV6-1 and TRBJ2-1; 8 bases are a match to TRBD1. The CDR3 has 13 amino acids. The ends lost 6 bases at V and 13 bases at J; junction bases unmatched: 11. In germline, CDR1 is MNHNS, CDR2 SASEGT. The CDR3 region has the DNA TGTGCCAGCAGCATTGGGACAGGTCAGTTCCAGTTCTTC. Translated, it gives CASSIGTGQFQFF.

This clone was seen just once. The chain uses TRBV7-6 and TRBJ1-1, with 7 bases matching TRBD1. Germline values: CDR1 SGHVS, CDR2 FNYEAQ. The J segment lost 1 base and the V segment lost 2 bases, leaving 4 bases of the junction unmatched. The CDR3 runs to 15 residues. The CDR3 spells CASSLYGTENTEAFF. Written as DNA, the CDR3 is TGTGCCAGCAGCTTATACGGGACAGAGAACACTGAAGCTTTCTTT.

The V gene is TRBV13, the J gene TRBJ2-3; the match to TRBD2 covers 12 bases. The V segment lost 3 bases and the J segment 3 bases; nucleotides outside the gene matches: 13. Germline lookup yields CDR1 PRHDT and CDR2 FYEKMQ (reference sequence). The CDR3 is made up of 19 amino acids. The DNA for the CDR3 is TGTGCCAGCAGCTTGATGCTAGCGGGAGGGCCTCGGTCGACAGATACGCAGTATTTT. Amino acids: CASSLMLAGGPRSTDTQYF.